The clone carrying this T cell receptor beta chain has just a few counts. Its antigen is not known. Germline is not matched at one junction end, which may reflect a read error. Germline-derived CDR1 and CDR2 are ENHRY and SYGVKD. The CDR3 extends over 14 amino acids. The data are from a study of tumor-infiltrating lymphocytes in primary liver carcinoma. About the research overall: Men as well as women, aged 30 to 69 years, made up the patients.

Total RNA amounting to 450 to 500 ng was the source from which TCR beta cDNA was made with a constant-region primer. Three nested multiplex PCR rounds, a slightly modified ARM-PCR method, built the TCR beta libraries. Running 9 to 11 cycles apiece, the first two PCR rounds relied on TRBV1-TRBV30 forward primers together with a C-beta reverse primer. Each CDR3 protein gets one entry after TCRdb re-called the multiplex PCR reads with MiXCR. The table shows around 25,000 distinct CDR3 sequences, with about 73% occurring only once. Co-extraction of RNA and DNA was performed on about 20-33 mg of unsorted bulk tissue. Overall study results and limits: Lesser overlap characterized tumor-adjacent and tumor-blood pairs relative to tumor region pairs.

The TCR originated in a middle-aged man with primary liver carcinoma and hepatitis B virus infection. The chain joins TRBV10-3 to TRBJ1-1; 10 positions match TRBD1. Source material: liver tumor tissue from sampling region 3. Subset defined: tumor region T3, left-lateral pole. CDR3 DNA sequence: TGTGACATCAGTGCAAGACAGGGGGCCACTGAAGCTTTCTTT. Residues: CDISARQGATEAFF.